The source of this T cell receptor (beta chain) is a study of T cell repertoires in cytomegalovirus infection. Study details: Public TCR beta signatures were indicative of both CMV infection and a matching HLA type.

TCRdb analysed the reads with MiXCR anew, one entry per CDR3 protein. The sample has some 150,000 distinct CDR3 sequences, approximately 5.9% seen once. After removal of 5 bases from V and 4 bases from J, the junction contained 7 bases not matched to a gene. Per the germline V gene, CDR1 is SGHTA and CDR2 is FQGNSA. The length of the CDR3 is 15 residues. Findings and limits, study-wide: HLA-C-restricted CMV clonotypes gave the most frequent clonotype in two of eight donors. Frequencies of public TCR beta families were cumulated, and this identified carriers of CMV plus the relevant HLA.

Ten or more counts support this clonotype. Its target is not known. This chain links TRBV7-2 with TRBJ2-1, with 8 bases lining up with TRBD2. Sample: PBMCs. This receptor was taken from a human donor in good health (CMV status not recorded). Some clones in this sample may be carry-over from other donors' samples. The CDR3 DNA is TGTGCCAGCAGCCCCCTTAGCGGGGTTTACAATGAGCAGTTCTTC. Translation gives CASSPLSGVYNEQFF.